This T cell receptor beta chain is drawn from a study of cytomegalovirus exposure and HLA in healthy donors. Study-wide points: Reportedly, fewer N-insertions than the roughly 600-donor mean appeared in an Asian-associated ancestry cluster in a later analysis.

Germline assignment: CDR1 SGHVS and CDR2 FNYEAQ. V lost 5 bases, J lost 1 base, and 12 bases lay in between. The CDR3 extends over 14 amino acids. PCR used 60 Vbeta primers and 13 Jbeta primers. The repertoire was sequenced with immunoSEQ multiplex PCR; TCRdb's copy has only in-frame clones and lacks some. This table holds under 200,000 clones, over 80% found once. This clone occurred a few times. Its antigen is unidentified. The sequence came from a human donor in good health. Sequences were obtained from PBMCs. The genes are TRBV7-6 and TRBJ2-7; D unclear. The CDR3 DNA reads as TGTGCCAGCAGCCTGTTGCAGGATTCCTACGAGCAGTACTTC. Encoded protein: CASSLLQDSYEQYF.